This is a list of T cell receptor beta chains from one sample in a study of T cell repertoires in breast cancer. TCRdb reprocessed the emulsion pairing reads via MiXCR and lists one record per CDR3 protein. The repertoire holds nearly 40,000 distinct CDR3 sequences, with about 41% as singletons. The sequenced sample consisted of CD8+ T cells. The receptors were sampled from a pool of human donors with breast cancer or a healthy control (not recorded which). Each CDR3 is given with its conserved first and last residue. Each record gives: clone size, V gene, J gene, D gene, CDR3 protein, CDR3 DNA. The D gene is left open where the match is weak. For some rows the clone size is stated as once, few or many, or as a class when expanded; others skip it.

abundance: few
v_gene: TRBV7-2
j_gene: TRBJ2-1
d_gene: TRBD2
CDR3aa: CASSFGTTSYNEQFF
CDR3nt: TGTGCCAGCAGCTTCGGGACTACCAGCTACAATGAGCAGTTCTTC

abundance: few
v_gene: TRBV6-1
j_gene: TRBJ2-1
d_gene: TRBD1
CDR3aa: CASSEGDSSYNEQFF
CDR3nt: TGTGCCAGCAGTGAAGGGGACAGCTCCTACAATGAGCAGTTCTTC

abundance: -
v_gene: TRBV2
j_gene: TRBJ2-1
d_gene: -
CDR3aa: CASSWELQSGQFF
CDR3nt: TGTGCCAGCAGTTGGGAGCTACAGTCAGGCCAGTTCTTC

abundance: -
v_gene: TRBV7-8
j_gene: TRBJ2-7
d_gene: -
CDR3aa: CASRQNRAPTYEQYF
CDR3nt: TGTGCCAGCAGACAGAACAGGGCCCCTACCTACGAGCAGTACTTC

abundance: -
v_gene: TRBV20-1
j_gene: TRBJ1-5
d_gene: TRBD1
CDR3aa: CSARGSTGGNQPQHF
CDR3nt: TGCAGTGCTAGAGGTTCAACAGGGGGCAATCAGCCCCAGCATTTT

abundance: -
v_gene: TRBV7-9
j_gene: TRBJ2-2
d_gene: TRBD2
CDR3aa: CASSLALQRDDTGELFF
CDR3nt: TGTGCCAGCAGCTTAGCGCTCCAGCGGGACGACACCGGGGAGCTGTTTTTT

abundance: -
v_gene: TRBV27
j_gene: TRBJ2-7
d_gene: -
CDR3aa: CASSLAGPYEQYF
CDR3nt: TGTGCCAGCAGTTTAGCGGGACCATACGAGCAGTACTTC

abundance: -
v_gene: TRBV14
j_gene: TRBJ1-2
d_gene: -
CDR3aa: CASSQVPGVLVYGYTF
CDR3nt: TGTGCCAGCAGCCAAGTGCCAGGGGTTTTGGTCTATGGCTACACCTTC

abundance: -
v_gene: TRBV3-1
j_gene: TRBJ1-1
d_gene: -
CDR3aa: CASSLRDLEAFF
CDR3nt: TGTGCCAGCAGCCTCCGGGACTTGGAAGCTTTCTTT

abundance: -
v_gene: TRBV6-2/TRBV6-3
j_gene: TRBJ2-6
d_gene: -
CDR3aa: CASNRIAISGANVLTF
CDR3nt: TGTGCCAGCAACAGGATAGCAATTAGTGGGGCCAACGTCCTGACTTTC

abundance: -
v_gene: TRBV10-3
j_gene: TRBJ1-5
d_gene: -
CDR3aa: CAMQRPTPNISNQPQHF
CDR3nt: TGTGCCATGCAAAGACCAACACCGAATATTAGCAATCAGCCCCAGCATTTT

abundance: few
v_gene: TRBV7-3
j_gene: TRBJ2-2
d_gene: -
CDR3aa: CASSFTGGNTGELFF
CDR3nt: TGTGCCAGCAGCTTTACCGGGGGGAACACCGGGGAGCTGTTTTTT

abundance: -
v_gene: TRBV14
j_gene: TRBJ1-6
d_gene: -
CDR3aa: CASRTLGSPLHF
CDR3nt: TGTGCCAGCAGGACCCTGGGTTCACCCCTCCACTTT

abundance: few
v_gene: TRBV20-1
j_gene: TRBJ1-5
d_gene: -
CDR3aa: CSASQGMDQPQHF
CDR3nt: TGCAGTGCTTCACAGGGTATGGATCAGCCCCAGCATTTT

abundance: -
v_gene: TRBV4-1
j_gene: TRBJ1-2
d_gene: -
CDR3aa: CASSQDGDSDNYGYTF
CDR3nt: TGCGCCAGCAGCCAAGATGGGGACTCCGATAACTATGGCTACACCTTC

abundance: few
v_gene: TRBV12-3/TRBV12-4
j_gene: TRBJ2-2
d_gene: -
CDR3aa: CASSRDTGELFF
CDR3nt: TGTGCCAGCAGCAGGGACACCGGGGAGCTGTTTTTT

abundance: few
v_gene: TRBV12-3/TRBV12-4
j_gene: TRBJ1-1
d_gene: TRBD1
CDR3aa: CASSSAQTGQVKAFF
CDR3nt: TGTGCCAGCAGTTCCGCCCAAACGGGACAGGTTAAAGCTTTCTTT

abundance: -
v_gene: TRBV20-1
j_gene: TRBJ1-5
d_gene: -
CDR3aa: CSASPGLEWPQHF
CDR3nt: TGCAGTGCTAGCCCCGGGCTGGAGTGGCCCCAGCATTTT

abundance: -
v_gene: TRBV20-1
j_gene: TRBJ1-2
d_gene: TRBD1
CDR3aa: CSARGSGGGGYTF
CDR3nt: TGCAGTGCTAGGGGATCAGGGGGCGGTGGCTACACCTTC

abundance: -
v_gene: TRBV6-2/TRBV6-3
j_gene: TRBJ2-7
d_gene: -
CDR3aa: CASSYSQGAYEQYF
CDR3nt: TGTGCCAGCAGTTACTCGCAAGGGGCCTACGAGCAGTACTTC

abundance: once
v_gene: TRBV19
j_gene: TRBJ2-3
d_gene: TRBD1
CDR3aa: CASSSGQGALDTQYF
CDR3nt: TGTGCCAGTAGTTCCGGACAGGGGGCTCTGGATACGCAGTATTTT

abundance: -
v_gene: TRBV5-8
j_gene: TRBJ2-2
d_gene: -
CDR3aa: CASSLRDGELFF
CDR3nt: TGTGCCAGCAGCTTGCGGGACGGGGAGCTGTTTTTT

abundance: few
v_gene: TRBV28
j_gene: TRBJ2-7
d_gene: TRBD2
CDR3aa: CASSRGRNYEQYF
CDR3nt: TGTGCCAGCAGCCGCGGGAGAAACTACGAGCAGTACTTC

abundance: -
v_gene: TRBV9
j_gene: TRBJ1-1
d_gene: -
CDR3aa: CASSVVHRNTEAFF
CDR3nt: TGTGCCAGCAGCGTAGTCCACAGGAACACTGAAGCTTTCTTT

abundance: -
v_gene: TRBV2
j_gene: TRBJ2-3
d_gene: TRBD2
CDR3aa: CASSEPTLLAGGSTDTQYF
CDR3nt: TGTGCCAGCAGTGAACCGACCCTACTAGCGGGGGGAAGCACAGATACGCAGTATTTT

abundance: many
v_gene: TRBV6-1
j_gene: TRBJ1-3
d_gene: -
CDR3aa: CASTGPEGTIYF
CDR3nt: TGTGCCAGCACTGGCCCCGAGGGCACCATATATTTT

abundance: -
v_gene: TRBV20-1
j_gene: TRBJ2-3
d_gene: -
CDR3aa: CSARDTGGTTDTQYF
CDR3nt: TGCAGTGCTAGAGACACTGGCGGTACCACAGATACGCAGTATTTT

abundance: many
v_gene: TRBV7-2
j_gene: TRBJ1-5
d_gene: -
CDR3aa: CASSASLNQPQHF
CDR3nt: TGTGCCAGCAGCGCAAGCCTAAATCAGCCCCAGCATTTT

abundance: many
v_gene: TRBV7-2
j_gene: TRBJ2-3
d_gene: -
CDR3aa: CASNRQWSDTQYF
CDR3nt: TGTGCCAGCAACCGACAGTGGTCAGATACGCAGTATTTT

abundance: medium-sized
v_gene: TRBV20-1
j_gene: TRBJ2-5
d_gene: -
CDR3aa: CSASPPGETQYF
CDR3nt: TGCAGTGCTAGTCCACCCGGGGAGACCCAGTACTTC

abundance: -
v_gene: TRBV6-1
j_gene: TRBJ1-3
d_gene: -
CDR3aa: CASTPGGLISGNTIYF
CDR3nt: TGTGCCAGCACTCCGGGGGGTCTGATCTCTGGAAACACCATATATTTT

abundance: -
v_gene: TRBV2
j_gene: TRBJ2-1
d_gene: TRBD2
CDR3aa: CARGGTSGRSEQFF
CDR3nt: TGTGCCAGGGGAGGGACTAGCGGGAGAAGTGAGCAGTTCTTC

abundance: -
v_gene: TRBV6-1
j_gene: TRBJ1-1
d_gene: TRBD1
CDR3aa: CASSGGQGKLNTEAFF
CDR3nt: TGTGCCAGCAGTGGAGGACAGGGGAAATTGAACACTGAAGCTTTCTTT

abundance: few
v_gene: TRBV7-3
j_gene: TRBJ1-3
d_gene: -
CDR3aa: CASSLVGNTIYF
CDR3nt: TGTGCCAGCAGCTTGGTTGGAAACACCATATATTTT

abundance: once
v_gene: TRBV20-1
j_gene: TRBJ1-1
d_gene: TRBD1
CDR3aa: CSAQKGTADTEAFF
CDR3nt: TGCAGTGCCCAAAAGGGGACAGCGGACACTGAAGCTTTCTTT

abundance: -
v_gene: TRBV27
j_gene: TRBJ1-3
d_gene: -
CDR3aa: CASGARVDTIYF
CDR3nt: TGTGCCAGCGGGGCCCGAGTAGACACCATATATTTT

abundance: -
v_gene: TRBV25-1
j_gene: TRBJ2-1
d_gene: -
CDR3aa: CASSGKVREQFF
CDR3nt: TGTGCCAGCAGTGGAAAGGTGAGGGAGCAGTTCTTC

abundance: few
v_gene: TRBV7-8
j_gene: TRBJ1-5
d_gene: -
CDR3aa: CASTKTGVNQPQHF
CDR3nt: TGTGCCAGCACCAAGACAGGAGTCAATCAGCCCCAGCATTTT

abundance: -
v_gene: TRBV20-1
j_gene: TRBJ1-2
d_gene: -
CDR3aa: CSAREDTDYGYTF
CDR3nt: TGCAGTGCTAGAGAGGACACCGACTATGGCTACACCTTC

abundance: -
v_gene: TRBV5-5
j_gene: TRBJ2-7
d_gene: -
CDR3aa: CASSFGLASNEQYF
CDR3nt: TGTGCCAGCAGCTTTGGCCTCGCTAGCAACGAGCAGTACTTC

abundance: -
v_gene: TRBV3-1
j_gene: TRBJ1-5
d_gene: -
CDR3aa: CASSQAYGGNQPQHF
CDR3nt: TGTGCCAGCAGCCAAGCCTACGGGGGCAATCAGCCCCAGCATTTT

abundance: -
v_gene: TRBV12-3/TRBV12-4
j_gene: TRBJ1-6
d_gene: TRBD1
CDR3aa: CASARGQWTSPLHF
CDR3nt: TGTGCCAGCGCCCGGGGACAGTGGACCTCACCCCTCCACTTT

abundance: -
v_gene: TRBV7-9
j_gene: TRBJ1-5
d_gene: TRBD1
CDR3aa: CASSLGTGNQPQHF
CDR3nt: TGTGCCAGCAGCCTAGGGACAGGTAATCAGCCCCAGCATTTT

abundance: -
v_gene: TRBV25-1
j_gene: TRBJ2-7
d_gene: TRBD2
CDR3aa: CASSGTSGGVSYEQYF
CDR3nt: TGTGCCAGCAGTGGGACTAGCGGGGGAGTCTCCTACGAGCAGTACTTC

abundance: few
v_gene: TRBV19
j_gene: TRBJ2-5
d_gene: -
CDR3aa: CASSIRGPGETQYF
CDR3nt: TGTGCCAGTAGTATTAGAGGACCGGGGGAGACCCAGTACTTC

abundance: few
v_gene: TRBV20-1
j_gene: TRBJ2-3
d_gene: -
CDR3aa: CSAIQGPSTDTQYF
CDR3nt: TGCAGTGCTATCCAGGGACCTAGCACAGATACGCAGTATTTT

abundance: once
v_gene: TRBV27
j_gene: TRBJ2-1
d_gene: -
CDR3aa: CASSFGGFVNEQFF
CDR3nt: TGTGCCAGCAGTTTTGGTGGCTTCGTAAATGAGCAGTTCTTC

abundance: few
v_gene: TRBV4-2
j_gene: TRBJ1-2
d_gene: TRBD1
CDR3aa: CASSHGQASNYGYTF
CDR3nt: TGTGCCAGCAGCCATGGACAGGCCTCGAACTATGGCTACACCTTC

abundance: -
v_gene: TRBV2
j_gene: TRBJ2-7
d_gene: -
CDR3aa: CASSEGDNYAYEQYF
CDR3nt: TGTGCCAGCAGTGAAGGGGACAACTACGCCTACGAGCAGTACTTC

abundance: -
v_gene: TRBV7-2
j_gene: TRBJ2-7
d_gene: -
CDR3aa: CASIGQGYEQYF
CDR3nt: TGTGCCAGCATCGGCCAGGGCTACGAACAGTACTTC

abundance: few
v_gene: TRBV5-1
j_gene: TRBJ2-1
d_gene: -
CDR3aa: CASSLGTVHNEQFF
CDR3nt: TGCGCCAGCAGCTTGGGGACAGTCCACAATGAGCAGTTCTTC

abundance: -
v_gene: TRBV6-2/TRBV6-3
j_gene: TRBJ1-1
d_gene: -
CDR3aa: CASSYSVAGYMNTEAFF
CDR3nt: TGTGCCAGCAGTTACTCGGTGGCCGGATACATGAACACTGAAGCTTTCTTT

abundance: few
v_gene: TRBV4-1
j_gene: TRBJ2-3
d_gene: TRBD2
CDR3aa: CASSSTTSGLTDTQYF
CDR3nt: TGCGCCAGCAGCTCAACGACTAGCGGCCTCACAGATACGCAGTATTTT

abundance: -
v_gene: TRBV7-3
j_gene: TRBJ2-3
d_gene: -
CDR3aa: CASSSSGPTDTQYF
CDR3nt: TGTGCCAGCAGCTCAAGCGGGCCCACAGATACGCAGTATTTT

abundance: -
v_gene: TRBV4-2
j_gene: TRBJ2-1
d_gene: TRBD2
CDR3aa: CASSHGAGGRNEQFF
CDR3nt: TGTGCCAGCAGCCATGGAGCGGGGGGGCGGAATGAGCAGTTCTTC

abundance: once
v_gene: TRBV19
j_gene: TRBJ2-7
d_gene: -
CDR3aa: CASSIEGRSIGEQYF
CDR3nt: TGTGCCAGTAGTATAGAGGGCAGGTCAATCGGCGAGCAGTACTTC